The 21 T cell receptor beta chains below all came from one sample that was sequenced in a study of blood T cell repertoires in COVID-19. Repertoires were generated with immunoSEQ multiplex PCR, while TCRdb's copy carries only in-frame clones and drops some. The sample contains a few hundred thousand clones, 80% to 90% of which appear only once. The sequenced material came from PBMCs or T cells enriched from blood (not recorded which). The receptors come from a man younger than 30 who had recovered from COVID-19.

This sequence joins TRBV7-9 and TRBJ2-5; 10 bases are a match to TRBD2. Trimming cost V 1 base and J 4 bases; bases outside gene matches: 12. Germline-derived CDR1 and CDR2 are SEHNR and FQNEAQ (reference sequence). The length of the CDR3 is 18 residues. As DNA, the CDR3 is TGTGCCAGCAGCTTAGATCCCAGGGGACTAGCGTCCGGAGAGACCCAGTACTTC. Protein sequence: CASSLDPRGLASGETQYF.

CDR3 coding DNA: TGTGCCACCATCCCAAGGGACAGAGCTTATAATTCACCCCTCCACTTT. Protein sequence: CATIPRDRAYNSPLHF. This chain joins TRBV24-1 and TRBJ1-6; TRBD1 matches 7 bases. Germline V gene sequence: CDR1 KGHDR, CDR2 SFDVKD. The CDR3 has 16 amino acids. V lost 8 bases, J lost 4 bases, and 10 bases stayed unmatched.

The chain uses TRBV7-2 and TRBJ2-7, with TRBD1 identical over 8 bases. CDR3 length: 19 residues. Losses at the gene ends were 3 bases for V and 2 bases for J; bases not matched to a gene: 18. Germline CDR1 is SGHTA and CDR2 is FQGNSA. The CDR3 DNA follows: TGTGCCAGCAGCTTCTCGGCAGGGGGCCTCATTTACAATACCTACGAGCAGTACTTC. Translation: CASSFSAGGLIYNTYEQYF.

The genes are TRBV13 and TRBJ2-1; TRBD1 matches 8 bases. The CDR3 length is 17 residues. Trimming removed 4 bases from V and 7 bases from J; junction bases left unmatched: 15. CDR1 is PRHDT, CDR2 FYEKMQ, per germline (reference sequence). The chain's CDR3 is CASSSRGSRGRLNEQFF. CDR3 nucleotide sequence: TGTGCCAGCAGCTCCCGGGGGAGCAGGGGGCGCCTGAATGAGCAGTTCTTC.

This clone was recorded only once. CDR3 region: CASSKTPGGKTQYF. The CDR3 DNA is TGTGCCAGCAGCAAAACACCAGGGGGGAAGACCCAGTACTTC. The V and J genes are TRBV3-1 (or the pseudogene TRBV3-2) and TRBJ2-5; D is possibly TRBD1 (7 bases). The CDR3 contains 14 residues. Trimming cost V 5 bases and J 6 bases, with 16 bases left between them. Germline loops: CDR1 LGHDT, CDR2 YNNKEL (reference sequence).

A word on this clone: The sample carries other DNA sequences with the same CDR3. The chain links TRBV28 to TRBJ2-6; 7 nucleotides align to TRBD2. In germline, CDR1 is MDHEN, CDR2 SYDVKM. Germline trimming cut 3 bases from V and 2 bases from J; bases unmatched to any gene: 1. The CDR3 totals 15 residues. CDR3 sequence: CASSLGGAGANVLTF. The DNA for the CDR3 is TGTGCCAGCAGTTTGGGGGGGGCTGGGGCCAACGTCCTGACTTTC.

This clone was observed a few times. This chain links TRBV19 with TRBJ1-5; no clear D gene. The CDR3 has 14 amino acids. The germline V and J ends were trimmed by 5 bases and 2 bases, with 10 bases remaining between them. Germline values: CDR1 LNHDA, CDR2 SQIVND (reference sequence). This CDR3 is CASSATPGNQPQHF. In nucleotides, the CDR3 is TGTGCCAGTAGTGCTACCCCCGGCAATCAGCCCCAGCATTTT.

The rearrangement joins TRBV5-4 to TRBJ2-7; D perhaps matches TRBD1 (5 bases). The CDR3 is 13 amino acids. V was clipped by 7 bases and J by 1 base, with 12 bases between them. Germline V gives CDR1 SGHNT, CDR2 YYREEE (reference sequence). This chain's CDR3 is CASRQIASYEQYF. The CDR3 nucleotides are TGTGCCAGCCGACAGATAGCTTCCTACGAGCAGTACTTC.

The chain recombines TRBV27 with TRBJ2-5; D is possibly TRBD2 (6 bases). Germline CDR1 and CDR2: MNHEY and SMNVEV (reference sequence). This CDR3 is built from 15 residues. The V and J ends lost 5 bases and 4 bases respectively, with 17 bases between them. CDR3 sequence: CASSPRLSGRETQYF. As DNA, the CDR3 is TGTGCCAGCAGTCCCCGCTTATCCGGGAGAGAGACCCAGTACTTC.

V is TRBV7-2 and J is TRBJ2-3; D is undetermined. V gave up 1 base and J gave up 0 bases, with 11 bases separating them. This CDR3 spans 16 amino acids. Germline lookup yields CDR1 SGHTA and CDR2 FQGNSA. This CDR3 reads CASSLVVGTSTDTQYF. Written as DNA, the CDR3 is TGTGCCAGCAGCTTAGTTGTGGGCACAAGCACAGATACGCAGTATTTT.

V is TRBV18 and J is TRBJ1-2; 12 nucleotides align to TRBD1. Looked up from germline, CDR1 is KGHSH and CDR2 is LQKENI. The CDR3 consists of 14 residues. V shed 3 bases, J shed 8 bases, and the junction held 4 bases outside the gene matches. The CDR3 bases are TGTGCCAGCTCACCCTCGGGACAGGGGGCAGGCTACACCTTC. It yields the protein CASSPSGQGAGYTF.

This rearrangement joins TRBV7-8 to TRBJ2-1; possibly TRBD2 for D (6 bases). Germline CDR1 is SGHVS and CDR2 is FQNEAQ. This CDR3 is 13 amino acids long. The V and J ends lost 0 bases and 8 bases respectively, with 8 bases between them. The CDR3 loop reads CASSLARRDEQFF. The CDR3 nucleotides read TGTGCCAGCAGCTTAGCGAGGAGGGATGAGCAGTTCTTC.

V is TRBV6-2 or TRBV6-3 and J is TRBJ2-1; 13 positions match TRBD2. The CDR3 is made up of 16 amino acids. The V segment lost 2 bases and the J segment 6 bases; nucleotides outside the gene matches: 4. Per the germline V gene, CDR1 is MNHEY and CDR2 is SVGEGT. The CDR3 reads CASSYGGTSGTNEQFF. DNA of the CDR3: TGTGCCAGCAGTTACGGGGGGACTAGCGGGACCAATGAGCAGTTCTTC.

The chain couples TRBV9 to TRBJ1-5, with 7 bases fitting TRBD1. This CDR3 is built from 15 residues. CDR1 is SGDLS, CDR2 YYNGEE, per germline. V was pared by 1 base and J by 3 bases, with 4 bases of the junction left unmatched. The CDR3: CASSVSGGTNQPQHF. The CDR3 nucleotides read TGTGCCAGCAGCGTATCAGGGGGTACCAATCAGCCCCAGCATTTT. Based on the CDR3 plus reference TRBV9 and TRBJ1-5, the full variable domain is DSGVTQTPKHLITATGQRVTLRCSPRSGDLSVYWYQQSLDQGLQFLIQYYNGEERAKGNILERFSAQQFPDLHSELNLSSLELGDSALYFCASSVSGGTNQPQHFGDGTRLSIL.

CDR3 protein: CASSFSQGADTGELFF. The DNA of the CDR3 is TGTGCCAGCAGCTTTTCACAGGGGGCGGACACCGGGGAGCTGTTTTTT. V is TRBV11-3 and J is TRBJ2-2; 9 bases map to TRBD1. Per the germline V gene, CDR1 is SGHNT and CDR2 is YENEEA. The CDR3 is 16 amino acids. The V and J ends lost 3 bases and 3 bases, in that order; junction bases with no gene match: 5.

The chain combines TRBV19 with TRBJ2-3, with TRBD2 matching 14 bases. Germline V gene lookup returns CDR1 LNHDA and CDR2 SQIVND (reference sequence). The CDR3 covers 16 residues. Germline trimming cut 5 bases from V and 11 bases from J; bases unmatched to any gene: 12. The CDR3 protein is CASSQSGLAGEAVQYF. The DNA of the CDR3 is TGTGCCAGTAGTCAATCGGGACTAGCGGGAGAGGCCGTGCAGTATTTT.

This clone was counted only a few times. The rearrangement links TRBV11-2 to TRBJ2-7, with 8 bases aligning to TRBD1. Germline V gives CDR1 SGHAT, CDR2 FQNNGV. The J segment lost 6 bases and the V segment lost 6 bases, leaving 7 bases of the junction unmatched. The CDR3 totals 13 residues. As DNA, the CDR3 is TGTGCCAGCAGTCGAGGGACAGGAAGCGAGCAGTACTTC. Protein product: CASSRGTGSEQYF.

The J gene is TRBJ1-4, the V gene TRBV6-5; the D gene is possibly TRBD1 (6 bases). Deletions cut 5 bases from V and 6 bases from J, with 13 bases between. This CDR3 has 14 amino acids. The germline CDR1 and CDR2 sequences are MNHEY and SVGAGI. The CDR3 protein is CASSRLQGDEKLFF. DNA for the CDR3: TGTGCCAGCAGTAGATTACAGGGCGATGAAAAACTGTTTTTT.

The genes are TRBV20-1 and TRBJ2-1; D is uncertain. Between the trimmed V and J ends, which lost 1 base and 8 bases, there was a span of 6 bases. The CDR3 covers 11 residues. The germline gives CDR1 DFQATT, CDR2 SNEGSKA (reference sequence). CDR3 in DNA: TGCAGTGCTAGAGTTTTCGATGAGCAGTTCTTC. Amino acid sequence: CSARVFDEQFF.

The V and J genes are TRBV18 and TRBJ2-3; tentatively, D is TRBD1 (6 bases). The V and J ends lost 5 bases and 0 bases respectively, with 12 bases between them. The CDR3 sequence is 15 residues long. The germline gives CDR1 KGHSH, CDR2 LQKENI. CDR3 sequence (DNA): TGTGCCAGCTCATCGCGGACAGTAAGCACAGATACGCAGTATTTT. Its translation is CASSSRTVSTDTQYF.

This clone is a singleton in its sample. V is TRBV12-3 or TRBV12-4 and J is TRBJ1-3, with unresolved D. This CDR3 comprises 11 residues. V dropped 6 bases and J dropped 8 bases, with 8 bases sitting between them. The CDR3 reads CASSRVYTIYF. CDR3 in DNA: TGTGCCAGCAGCCGAGTTTACACCATATATTTT.